Listed here are 21 T cell receptor beta chains from one sample, sequenced in a study of early T cells in non-severe SARS-CoV-2 infection. TCRdb re-called the 5' RACE reads with MiXCR, one entry per CDR3 protein. The sample has 70,000 to 85,000 distinct CDR3 sequences; about 12% are singletons. The sequenced material came from whole blood. These TCRs come from an adult who was a healthcare worker with PCR-confirmed SARS-CoV-2 infection or an uninfected control (not recorded which).

This clonotype was recorded many times. The chain combines TRBV28 with TRBJ2-7; tentatively, D is TRBD2 (6 bases). Trimming cost V 7 bases and J 4 bases, with 20 bases left between them. The CDR3 totals 15 residues. CDR1 is MDHEN, CDR2 SYDVKM, per germline. CDR3 bases: TGTGCCAGCAACGATCGGGCGGGACGGCGGTACGAGCAGTACTTC. Translated: CASNDRAGRRYEQYF.

This chain uses TRBV5-1 with TRBJ2-3; 7 nucleotides match TRBD2. After removal of 2 bases from V and 4 bases from J, the junction contained 10 bases not matched to a gene. CDR1 is SGHRS, CDR2 YFSETQ, per germline. The CDR3 runs to 16 residues. CDR3 DNA sequence: TGCGCCAGCAGCTTTCGCGGCGGGGGAGGATCAGATACGCAGTATTTT. Translating it yields CASSFRGGGGSDTQYF.

This clonotype was seen at least ten times. This chain uses TRBV5-1 with TRBJ2-4; D is uncertain. Germline V gene lookup returns CDR1 SGHRS and CDR2 YFSETQ. Trimming cost V 0 bases and J 1 base, with 14 bases left between them. The CDR3 has 17 amino acids. The CDR3 nucleotides read TGCGCCAGCAGCTTGGATCTCAACGAAGGGGCCAAAAACATTCAGTACTTC. Protein product: CASSLDLNEGAKNIQYF.

This clonotype was detected many times. V is TRBV19 and J is TRBJ2-5, with TRBD1 identical over 8 bases. With 5 bases clipped from V and 0 bases from J, the junction kept 2 bases outside the gene matches. The CDR3 sequence is 14 residues long. From germline, CDR1 is LNHDA and CDR2 SQIVND (reference sequence). This CDR3 reads CASSLDRDQETQYF. The CDR3 coding sequence is TGTGCCAGTAGTTTGGACAGGGACCAAGAGACCCAGTACTTC.

The chain employs TRBV2 and TRBJ1-2, with 9 bases lining up with TRBD1. J was trimmed by 0 bases and V by 0 bases; bases with no gene match: 5. This CDR3 is 17 amino acids long. CDR1 SNHLY and CDR2 FYNNEI come from the germline V gene. CDR3 nucleotides: TGTGCCAGCAGTGAAGCGCGGAGGACAGGGGCTAACTATGGCTACACCTTC. This sequence encodes CASSEARRTGANYGYTF.

On this clonotype: Germline and junction disagree at one end, which may indicate a read error. CDR3 in amino acids: CSAREGNSPLHF. CDR3 coding DNA: TGCAGTGCCAGAGAGGGAAATTCACCCCTCCACTTT. This sequence joins TRBV20-1 and TRBJ1-6, with unresolved D. The CDR3 length is 12 residues. Germline CDR1 DFQATT, CDR2 SNEGSKA (reference sequence).

This clonotype was counted many times. The rearrangement links TRBV7-6 to TRBJ2-7; TRBD2 is a possible D gene (6 bases). CDR3 length: 14 amino acids. Germline V lookup: CDR1 SGHVS, CDR2 FNYEAQ. Trimming stripped 5 bases from V and 5 bases from J, with 16 bases between. CDR3 amino acids: CASSRPVAGNEQYF. CDR3 in DNA: TGTGCCAGCAGCCGCCCGGTCGCGGGGAACGAGCAGTACTTC. The full variable domain, with the rest looked up from reference TRBV7-6 and TRBJ2-7, is GAGVSQSPRYKVTKRGQDVALRCDPISGHVSLYWYRQALGQGPEFLTYFNYEAQQDKSGLPNDRFSAERPEGSISTLTIQRTEQRDSAMYRCASSRPVAGNEQYFGPGTRLTVT.

The chain combines TRBV19 with TRBJ2-2; D call uncertain. CDR3 length equals 10 residues. Germline V gives CDR1 LNHDA, CDR2 SQIVND (reference sequence). With 10 bases removed from V and 6 bases from J, the gap between germline ends came to 6 bases. This CDR3 is CATLSGELFF. As DNA, the CDR3 is TGTGCCACGCTATCCGGGGAGCTGTTTTTT.

Comment on this clonotype: A much larger clone lies a single base off, so this may be a read error. The gene calls are TRBV3-1 and TRBJ2-7; D perhaps matches TRBD1 (6 bases). CDR3 length: 13 residues. Per the germline V gene, CDR1 is LGHDT and CDR2 is YNNKEL (reference sequence). In nucleotides, the CDR3 is TGTGTCAGCAGCCGTGGGACAATGAGCGAGCAGTACTTC. Translation: CVSSRGTMSEQYF.

This clonotype was seen a few times. The chain links TRBV7-9 to TRBJ2-1; 9 nucleotides agree with TRBD2. J lost 5 bases, V lost 2 bases, and 4 bases had no gene match. Looked up from germline, CDR1 is SEHNR and CDR2 is FQNEAQ (reference sequence). The CDR3 is made up of 15 amino acids. The CDR3 region is CASSLRTSDHNEQFF. DNA of the CDR3: TGTGCCAGCAGCTTAAGGACTAGCGACCACAATGAGCAGTTCTTC. Drawing the rest from reference TRBV7-9 and TRBJ2-1, the complete variable domain is DTGVSQNPRHKITKRGQNVTFRCDPISEHNRLYWYRQTLGQGPEFLTYFQNEAQLEKSRLLSDRFSAERPKGSFSTLEIQRTEQGDSAMYLCASSLRTSDHNEQFFGPGTRLTVL.

The table lists this clonotype with many counts. V and J are TRBV2 and TRBJ2-1, with D perhaps TRBD2 (5 bases). CDR3 size: 12 residues. Trimming left V 4 bases short and J 14 bases short, with 15 bases between. Germline V gene lookup returns CDR1 SNHLY and CDR2 FYNNEI. CDR3 sequence (DNA): TGTGCCAGCAGTGGATTGAACGGGGTAGAGTTCTTC. Its translation is CASSGLNGVEFF. Using reference TRBV2 and TRBJ2-1 for the parts outside the CDR3, the full variable domain is EPEVTQTPSHQVTQMGQEVILRCVPISNHLYFYWYRQILGQKVEFLVSFYNNEISEKSEIFDDQFSVERPDGSNFTLKIRSTKLEDSAMYFCASSGLNGVEFFGPGTRLTVL.

This clonotype was seen ten or more times. The chain is built from TRBV7-2 and TRBJ2-3; no reliable D call. This CDR3 contains 15 residues. Germline V gene sequence: CDR1 SGHTA, CDR2 FQGNSA. The V end lost 2 bases, the J end lost 3 bases, and 12 bases lay between the germline ends. The CDR3 sequence is CASSLLGGETDTQYF. CDR3 sequence (DNA): TGTGCCAGCAGCTTATTAGGCGGTGAGACAGATACGCAGTATTTT.

This clonotype has at least ten counts. V and J are TRBV21-1 and TRBJ1-1; TRBD1 reflects the table's D call only, with no check against the DNA. TRBV21-1 counts as a pseudogene. The CDR3 has 14 amino acids. The CDR3 loop is CASSKWGADTEAFF. CDR3 in DNA: TGTGCCAGCAGCAAATGGGGGGCGGACACTGAAGCTTTCTTT.

The V and J genes are TRBV25-1 and TRBJ2-4; 9 bases are shared with TRBD2. This CDR3 comprises 15 residues. The junction had 12 bases not matched to a gene; V was cut back by 3 bases and J by 12 bases. From germline, CDR1 is MGHDK and CDR2 SYGVNS. CDR3: CASSDTTSGSTNQYF. CDR3 bases: TGTGCCAGCAGTGACACGACTAGCGGATCCACAAATCAGTACTTC.

V gene TRBV27 combines with J gene TRBJ1-5; D may be TRBD1 (5 bases). Germline assignment: CDR1 MNHEY and CDR2 SMNVEV (reference sequence). The V end lost 2 bases, the J end lost 8 bases, and 13 bases lay between the germline ends. The CDR3 runs 14 residues. The CDR3 coding sequence is TGTGCCAGCAGTTTAGGAGGGATAGGGGAGCCCCAGCATTTT. Translating gives CASSLGGIGEPQHF.

A note on this clonotype: A junction end diverges from the germline sequence, so it may reflect a read error. The chain employs TRBV7-8 and TRBJ2-1, with 11 nucleotides matching TRBD2. Looked up from germline, CDR1 is SGHVS and CDR2 is FQNEAQ. The length of the CDR3 is 18 residues. The CDR3 DNA reads as TGTGCCAGCAGCCTCGAGGGGGGACTAGCGGTTCACTACAGTGAGCAGTTCTTC. Its translation: CASSLEGGLAVHYSEQFF.

Only a few counts were recorded for this clonotype. The chain carries TRBV7-9 and TRBJ1-2; TRBD1 aligns across 7 bases. The V gene end was trimmed by 1 base and the J gene end by 0 bases; junction bases not matched to a gene: 8. CDR3 length: 17 residues. CDR1 is SEHNR, CDR2 FQNEAQ, per germline (reference sequence). The CDR3 loop reads CASSLENRGRSNYGYTF. CDR3 sequence (DNA): TGTGCCAGCAGCTTAGAAAACAGGGGACGATCTAACTATGGCTACACCTTC.

The chain recombines TRBV28 with TRBJ2-2; TRBD1 aligns across 8 bases. This CDR3 is 16 amino acids long. Germline V CDR1 and CDR2: MDHEN, SYDVKM. V lost 2 bases, J lost 3 bases, and 5 bases stayed unmatched. CDR3: CASSLVGQGDTGELFF. CDR3 sequence (DNA): TGTGCCAGCAGTTTAGTTGGACAGGGTGACACCGGGGAGCTGTTTTTT.

This rearrangement joins TRBV18 to TRBJ1-1, with D perhaps TRBD1 (5 bases). V was trimmed by 3 bases and J by 2 bases, leaving 10 bases between them. This CDR3 spans 14 amino acids. Germline loops: CDR1 KGHSH, CDR2 LQKENI. The DNA of the CDR3 is TGTGCCAGCTCACCGTCGGGACTTAACACTGAAGCTTTCTTT. Protein sequence: CASSPSGLNTEAFF.

This clonotype has only a few counts. The chain links TRBV7-2 to TRBJ1-5, with D possibly TRBD1 on 5 matching bases. Trimming removed 9 bases from V and 9 bases from J, with 18 bases in between. The CDR3 sequence is 13 residues long. Germline V gene data show CDR1 as SGHTA and CDR2 as FQGNSA. Written as DNA, the CDR3 is TGTGCCAGTACATGGGACCCCGCCGCGCCCCAGCATTTT. Amino acid sequence: CASTWDPAAPQHF. Full variable domain (remainder filled in from reference TRBV7-2 and TRBJ1-5): GAGVSQSPSNKVTEKGKDVELRCDPISGHTALYWYRQSLGQGLEFLIYFQGNSAPDKSGLPSDRFSAERTGGSVSTLTIQRTQQEDSAVYLCASTWDPAAPQHFGDGTRLSIL.

This clonotype was detected only a few times. The chain combines TRBV7-6 with TRBJ2-1; 7 bases are a match to TRBD2. CDR3 length: 14 amino acids. Germline assignment: CDR1 SGHVS and CDR2 FNYEAQ. V was clipped by 5 bases and J by 6 bases; unmatched bases: 7. The CDR3 bases are TGTGCCAGCAGCCCCGCGGGACTACCCAATGAGCAGTTCTTC. Amino acids: CASSPAGLPNEQFF.